This TCR beta chain was obtained from a study of control samples from healthy donors and cancer patients. This clone has only one observation. The table came from immunoSEQ multiplex PCR; TCRdb's copy has only in-frame clones and leaves some out. This table holds about 82,000 clones, about 87% found once. The sequencing input was blood. The clonotype was recovered from a man between 50 and 59 years old in good health.

The CDR3 protein is CASSETPGSKLFF. CDR3 sequence (DNA): TGTGCCAGCAGTGAGACCCCGGGCTCGAAACTGTTTTTT. The chain couples TRBV6-4 to TRBJ1-4, with D hard to call. V was cut by 3 bases and J by 11 bases, with 13 bases left in between. This CDR3 spans 13 amino acids. CDR1 is MRHNA, CDR2 SNTAGT, per germline.